This is a list of T cell receptor beta chains from one sample in a study of molecular identifiers for immune sequencing clone quantification. TCRdb re-analysed the PCR reads in MiXCR, keeping a single row per CDR3 protein. In the table there are over 85,000 distinct CDR3 sequences, less than 35% of which are singletons. Sequencing used naive CD8+ T cells from blood, with Jurkat cell RNA spiked in. These receptors came from a human donor in good health. Some libraries in this study had Jurkat cell RNA spiked in. Each CDR3 is given with its conserved first and last residue. Each record gives: J gene, clone size, V gene, D gene, CDR3 protein, CDR3 DNA. A D gene is named only where the DNA matches it firmly. The size entry is marked missing in some rows and otherwise reads once, few, many or a size class.

j_call: TRBJ2-5
clone_size: few
v_call: TRBV28
d_call: NA
cdr3_aa: CASTTAEETQYF
cdr3_nt: TGTGCCAGCACAACGGCAGAAGAGACCCAGTACTTC

j_call: TRBJ1-5
clone_size: many
v_call: TRBV15
d_call: TRBD1
cdr3_aa: CATSRGNRGQPQHF
cdr3_nt: TGTGCCACCAGCAGAGGAAACAGGGGACAGCCCCAGCATTTT

j_call: TRBJ1-1
clone_size: many
v_call: TRBV20-1
d_call: NA
cdr3_aa: CSATEAFF
cdr3_nt: TGCAGTGCGACAGAAGCTTTCTTT

j_call: TRBJ2-5
clone_size: NA
v_call: TRBV11-2
d_call: NA
cdr3_aa: CATHRALQETQYF
cdr3_nt: TGTGCAACTCACCGGGCATTGCAAGAGACCCAGTACTTC

j_call: TRBJ2-3
clone_size: NA
v_call: TRBV7-9
d_call: TRBD2
cdr3_aa: CASSSTSGAPDTQYF
cdr3_nt: TGTGCCAGCAGCTCGACTAGCGGAGCCCCAGATACGCAGTATTTT

j_call: TRBJ2-2
clone_size: few
v_call: TRBV12-2
d_call: NA
cdr3_aa: CASRLALGTDGELFF
cdr3_nt: TGTGCAAGTCGCTTAGCGTTAGGGACAGACGGGGAGCTGTTTTTT

j_call: TRBJ2-7
clone_size: many
v_call: TRBV9
d_call: NA
cdr3_aa: CASSPPTAVEQYF
cdr3_nt: TGTGCCAGCAGCCCCCCGACCGCGGTCGAGCAGTACTTC

j_call: TRBJ1-1
clone_size: NA
v_call: TRBV7-9
d_call: NA
cdr3_aa: CASTGRGTEAFF
cdr3_nt: TGTGCCAGCACCGGGAGGGGCACTGAAGCTTTCTTT

j_call: TRBJ2-4
clone_size: many
v_call: TRBV6-2/TRBV6-3
d_call: NA
cdr3_aa: CASSILSQGRKGIQYF
cdr3_nt: TGTGCCAGCAGTATCCTGTCCCAGGGCCGTAAGGGCATTCAGTACTTC

j_call: TRBJ1-1
clone_size: many
v_call: TRBV12-3/TRBV12-4
d_call: NA
cdr3_aa: CASSFGWSSTEAFF
cdr3_nt: TGTGCCAGCAGTTTTGGTTGGTCGAGCACTGAAGCTTTCTTT

j_call: TRBJ2-3
clone_size: few
v_call: TRBV9
d_call: TRBD2
cdr3_aa: CASSVGTSSTDTQYF
cdr3_nt: TGTGCCAGCAGCGTAGGGACTAGCAGCACAGATACGCAGTATTTT

j_call: TRBJ1-1
clone_size: few
v_call: TRBV9
d_call: TRBD1
cdr3_aa: CASSAQGARVTEAFF
cdr3_nt: TGTGCCAGCAGCGCCCAGGGGGCGCGGGTCACTGAAGCTTTCTTT

j_call: TRBJ2-7
clone_size: NA
v_call: TRBV27
d_call: NA
cdr3_aa: CASSNKHPGLAYEQYF
cdr3_nt: TGTGCCAGCAGTAACAAACATCCGGGACTGGCCTACGAGCAGTACTTC